This TCR beta chain originates from a study of cytomegalovirus exposure and HLA in healthy donors. Whole-study context: Earlier findings included about 120 million unique TCR beta sequences obtained from 180 million or so T cells.

The PCR used 60 Vbeta and 13 Jbeta primers. TCRdb's copy holds only in-frame clones and misses some; the assay was immunoSEQ multiplex PCR. This table has about 130,000 clones, around 81% appearing once. The sample holds a few counts of this clone. Its specificity is unknown. Study observations and caveats: In a later analysis, TCR association rates varied by HLA locus: DRB1 most, HLA-C fewest. Sequencing likely caused a cluster of highly shared sequence variants. A few V segments could not be told apart, such as TRBV6-2 and TRBV6-3, and were left out.

The CDR3 runs to 14 residues. The V gene's germline CDR1 is MNHNS and CDR2 SASEGT. With 6 bases removed from V and 4 bases from J, the gap between germline ends came to 15 bases. This TCR came from a man younger than 30 in good health and CMV-seronegative. V is TRBV6-1 and J is TRBJ1-2; D may be TRBD1 (6 bases). Sequencing was done on a sample of PBMCs. CDR3 bases: TGTGCCAGCAGCACCGGACAGAGGCTCTATGGCTACACCTTC. Translating it yields CASSTGQRLYGYTF.